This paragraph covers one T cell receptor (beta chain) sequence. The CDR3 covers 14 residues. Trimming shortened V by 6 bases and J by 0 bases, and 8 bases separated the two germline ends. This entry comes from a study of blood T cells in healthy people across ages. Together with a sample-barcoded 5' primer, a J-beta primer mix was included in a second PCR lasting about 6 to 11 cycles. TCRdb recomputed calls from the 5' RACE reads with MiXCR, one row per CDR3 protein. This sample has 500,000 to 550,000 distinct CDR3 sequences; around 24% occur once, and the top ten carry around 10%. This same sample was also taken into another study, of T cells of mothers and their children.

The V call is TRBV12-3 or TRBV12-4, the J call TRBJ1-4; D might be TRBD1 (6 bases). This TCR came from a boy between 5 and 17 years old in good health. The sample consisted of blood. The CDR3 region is CASRGHSTNEKLFF. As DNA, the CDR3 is TGTGCCAGCAGGGGACACTCAACTAATGAAAAACTGTTTTTT.